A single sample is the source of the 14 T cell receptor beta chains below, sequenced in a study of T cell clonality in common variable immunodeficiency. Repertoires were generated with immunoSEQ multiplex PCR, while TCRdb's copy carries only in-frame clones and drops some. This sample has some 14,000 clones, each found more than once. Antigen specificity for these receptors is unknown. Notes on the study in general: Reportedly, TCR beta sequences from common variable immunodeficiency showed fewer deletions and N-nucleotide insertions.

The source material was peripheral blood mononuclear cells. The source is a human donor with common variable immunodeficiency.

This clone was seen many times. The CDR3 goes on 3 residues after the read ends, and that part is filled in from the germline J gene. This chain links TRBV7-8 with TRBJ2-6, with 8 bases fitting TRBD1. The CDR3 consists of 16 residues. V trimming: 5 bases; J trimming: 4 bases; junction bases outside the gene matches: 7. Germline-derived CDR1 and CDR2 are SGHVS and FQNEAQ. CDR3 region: CASSGRTGPGANVLTF. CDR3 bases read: TGTGCCAGCAGCGGACGGACAGGGCCCGGGGCCAACGTC. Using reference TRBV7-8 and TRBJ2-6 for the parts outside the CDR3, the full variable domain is GAGVSQSPRYKVAKRGQDVALRCDPISGHVSLFWYQQALGQGPEFLTYFQNEAQLDKSGLPSDRFFAERPEGSVSTLKIQRTQQEDSAVYLCASSGRTGPGANVLTFGAGSRLTVL.

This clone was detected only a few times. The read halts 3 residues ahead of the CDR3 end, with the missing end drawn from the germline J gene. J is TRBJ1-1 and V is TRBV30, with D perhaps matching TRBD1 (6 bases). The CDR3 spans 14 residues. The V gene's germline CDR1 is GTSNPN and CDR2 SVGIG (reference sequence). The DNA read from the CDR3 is TGTGCCTGGAGTAAGAGGGAGACGGGGGGGCAA. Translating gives CAWSKRETGGQ. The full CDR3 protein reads CAWSKRETGGQAFF.

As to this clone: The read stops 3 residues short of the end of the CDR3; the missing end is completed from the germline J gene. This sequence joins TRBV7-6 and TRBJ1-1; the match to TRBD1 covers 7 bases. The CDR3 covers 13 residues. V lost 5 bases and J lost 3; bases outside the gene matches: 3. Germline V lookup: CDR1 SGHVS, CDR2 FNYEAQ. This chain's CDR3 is CASSTQGYTEAFF. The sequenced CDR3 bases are TGTGCCAGCAGCACACAGGGGTACACTGAA.

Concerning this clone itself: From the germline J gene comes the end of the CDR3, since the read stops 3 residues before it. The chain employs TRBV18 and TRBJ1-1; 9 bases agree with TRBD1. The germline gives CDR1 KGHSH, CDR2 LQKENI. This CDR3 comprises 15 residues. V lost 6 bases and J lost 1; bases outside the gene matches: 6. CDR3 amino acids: CASSLKQGANTEAFF. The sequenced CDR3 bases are TGTGCCAGCTCGCTAAAACAGGGGGCGAACACTGAA.

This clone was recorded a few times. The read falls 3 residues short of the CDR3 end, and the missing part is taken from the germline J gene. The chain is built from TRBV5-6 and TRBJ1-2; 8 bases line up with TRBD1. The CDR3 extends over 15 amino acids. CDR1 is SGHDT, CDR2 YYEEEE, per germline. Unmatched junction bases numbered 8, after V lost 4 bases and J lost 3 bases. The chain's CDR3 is CASSPFIRGHYGYTF. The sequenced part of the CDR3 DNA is TGTGCCAGCAGCCCTTTCATCAGGGGGCACTATGGC.

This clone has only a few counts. The CDR3 spells CASSSQGTNQPQHF. The CDR3 bases that were read are TGTGCCAGCAGCTCCCAGGGGACCAATCAGCCC. The genes are TRBV7-2 and TRBJ1-5; TRBD1 might be the D (6 bases). The sequenced fragment ends 3 residues before the CDR3 boundary, so the rest is inferred from the germline J gene. Germline-derived CDR1 and CDR2 are SGHTA and FQGNSA. The CDR3 length is 14 residues. The V end was cut by 4 bases, the J end by 3 bases, with 10 bases between.

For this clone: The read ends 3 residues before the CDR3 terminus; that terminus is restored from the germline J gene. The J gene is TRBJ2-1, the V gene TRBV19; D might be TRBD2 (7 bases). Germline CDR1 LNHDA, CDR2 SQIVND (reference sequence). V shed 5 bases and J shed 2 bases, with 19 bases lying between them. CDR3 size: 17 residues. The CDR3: CASSFRLLGGPYNEQFF. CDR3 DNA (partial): TGTGCCAGTAGTTTCCGTCTTCTGGGGGGGCCCTACAATGAG.

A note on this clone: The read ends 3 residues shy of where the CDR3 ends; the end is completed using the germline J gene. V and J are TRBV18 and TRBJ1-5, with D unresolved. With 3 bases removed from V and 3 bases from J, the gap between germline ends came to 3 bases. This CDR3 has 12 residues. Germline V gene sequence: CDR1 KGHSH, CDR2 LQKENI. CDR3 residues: CASSPSNQPQHF. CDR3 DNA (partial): TGTGCCAGCTCACCCTCCAATCAGCCC.

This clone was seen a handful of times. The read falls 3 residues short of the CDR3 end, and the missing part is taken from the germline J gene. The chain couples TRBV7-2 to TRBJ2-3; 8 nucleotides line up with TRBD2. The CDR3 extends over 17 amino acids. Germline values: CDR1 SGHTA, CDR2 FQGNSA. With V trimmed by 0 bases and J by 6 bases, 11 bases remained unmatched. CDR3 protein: CASSLASGGGRHDTQYF. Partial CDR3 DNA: TGTGCCAGCAGCTTAGCCAGTGGCGGGGGGCGTCATGATACG.

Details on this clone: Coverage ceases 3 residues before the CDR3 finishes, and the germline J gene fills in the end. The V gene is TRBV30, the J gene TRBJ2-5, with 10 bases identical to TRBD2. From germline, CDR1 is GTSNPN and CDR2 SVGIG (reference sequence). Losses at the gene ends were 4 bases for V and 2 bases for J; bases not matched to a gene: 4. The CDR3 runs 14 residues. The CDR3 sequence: CAWNVAGGQETQYF. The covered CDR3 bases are TGTGCCTGGAACGTAGCGGGGGGACAAGAGACC.

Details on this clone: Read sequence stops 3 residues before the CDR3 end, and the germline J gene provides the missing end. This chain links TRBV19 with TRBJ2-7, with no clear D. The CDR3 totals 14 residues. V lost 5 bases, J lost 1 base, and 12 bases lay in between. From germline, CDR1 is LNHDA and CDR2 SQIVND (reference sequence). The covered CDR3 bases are TGTGCCAGTAGTCCCAGAACCTCGTCCTACGAG. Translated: CASSPRTSSYE. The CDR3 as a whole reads CASSPRTSSYEQYF.

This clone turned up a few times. The covered CDR3 bases are TGTGCCTGGGAGGGGAGCCGAGACACAGATACG. This codes for CAWEGSRDTDT. The CDR3 as a whole reads CAWEGSRDTDTQYF. This rearrangement joins TRBV7-9 to TRBJ2-3, with 7 bases aligning to TRBD2. The read falls 3 residues short of the CDR3 end, and the missing part is taken from the germline J gene. This CDR3 comprises 14 residues. Germline V gene sequence: CDR1 SEHNR, CDR2 FQNEAQ (reference sequence). Trimming at V came to 11 bases and at J to 2 bases, leaving 10 bases not matched to a gene.

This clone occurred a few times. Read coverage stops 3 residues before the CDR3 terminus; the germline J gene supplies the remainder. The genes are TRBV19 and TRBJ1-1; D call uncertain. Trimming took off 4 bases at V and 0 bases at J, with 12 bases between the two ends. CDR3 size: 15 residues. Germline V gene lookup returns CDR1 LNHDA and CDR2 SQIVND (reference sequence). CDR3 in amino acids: CASSTWAGMNTEAFF. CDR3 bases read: TGTGCCAGTAGTACCTGGGCGGGGATGAACACTGAA.

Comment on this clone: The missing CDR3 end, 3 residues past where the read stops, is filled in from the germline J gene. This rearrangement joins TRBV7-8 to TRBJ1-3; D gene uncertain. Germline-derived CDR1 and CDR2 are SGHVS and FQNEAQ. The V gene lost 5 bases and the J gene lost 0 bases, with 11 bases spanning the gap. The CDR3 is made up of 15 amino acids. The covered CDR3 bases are TGTGCCAGCAGCCCAAGCCAGGACTCTGGAAACACC. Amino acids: CASSPSQDSGNT. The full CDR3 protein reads CASSPSQDSGNTIYF. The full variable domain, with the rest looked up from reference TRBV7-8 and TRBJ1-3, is GAGVSQSPRYKVAKRGQDVALRCDPISGHVSLFWYQQALGQGPEFLTYFQNEAQLDKSGLPSDRFFAERPEGSVSTLKIQRTQQEDSAVYLCASSPSQDSGNTIYFGEGSWLTVV.